At least ten counts were recorded for the clone carrying this T cell receptor beta chain. These data belong to a study of T-cell reconstitution after alpha-beta-depleted transplantation in children. Unique molecular identifiers were incorporated when the TCRbeta library was constructed. Using its own MiXCR run on the PCR reads, TCRdb lists one record per CDR3 protein. The profile shows nearly 550,000 distinct CDR3 sequences, approximately 20% of them singletons. CDR3 length equals 15 residues. The V and J ends lost 3 bases and 0 bases respectively, with 10 bases between them. The V gene's germline CDR1 is SGHTA and CDR2 FQGNSA.

This chain joins TRBV7-2 and TRBJ2-3; D might be TRBD2 (6 bases). This TCR was recovered from a human donor who donated a stem cell graft to a child with acute lymphoblastic leukemia. This sample comprised PBMCs from the stem cell graft donor, obtained from the stem cell graft. This CDR3 reads CASSLDYLSTDTQYF. Written as DNA, the CDR3 is TGTGCCAGCAGCTTGGACTACCTGAGCACAGATACGCAGTATTTT.